The clone carrying this TCR beta chain was counted many times. TCRdb redid the calling of the reads with MiXCR, one entry per CDR3 protein. The sample lists around 530,000 distinct CDR3 sequences, about a quarter occurring once. V shed 2 bases and J shed 3 bases, with 17 bases lying between them. The CDR3 runs 17 residues. CDR1 is MNHEY and CDR2 is SVGAGI in the germline V gene. This sample stems from a study of T cell repertoires in cytomegalovirus infection. Turning to the study itself: Based on public TCR beta signatures, there were indications of CMV infection and of a matching HLA type.

Material for sequencing was PBMCs. This clonotype originated in a human donor in good health (CMV status not recorded). Some clones in this sample may be carry-over from other donors' samples. V and J are TRBV6-5 and TRBJ2-1; tentatively, D is TRBD2 (6 bases). Here the CDR3 DNA reads TGTGCCAGCAGTTACCTTGCGCCAGCGGAGGGCTACAATGAGCAGTTCTTC. Amino acid sequence: CASSYLAPAEGYNEQFF.